This T cell receptor beta chain is from a study of blood T cell repertoires in COVID-19. Trimming stripped 0 bases from V and 4 bases from J, with 13 bases between. CDR3 size: 15 residues. In germline, CDR1 is SGHRS, CDR2 YFSETQ. Enrolled through a virtual design, the participants were between about 18 and 89 years of age and came from roughly 22 US areas. This clone has more than one count but fewer than ten. Libraries were prepared by immunoSEQ multiplex PCR; TCRdb keeps only in-frame clonotypes and omits some of them. This sample yields roughly 270,000 clones, of which roughly 85% are seen a single time; roughly 2.7% belongs to the top ten.

Material: PBMCs or T cells enriched from blood (not recorded which). This sequence joins TRBV5-1 and TRBJ1-2; D remains unclear. The receptor comes from a woman aged 50 to 65 who had recovered from COVID-19. The CDR3 DNA follows: TGCGCCAGCAGCTTGGTGGGGAGTCGGAGCTATGGCTACACCTTC. Translated: CASSLVGSRSYGYTF. The variable domain in full, completed from reference TRBV5-1 and TRBJ1-2, reads KAGVTQTPRYLIKTRGQQVTLSCSPISGHRSVSWYQQTPGQGLQFLFEYFSETQRNKGNFPGRFSGRQFSNSRSEMNVSTLELGDSALYLCASSLVGSRSYGYTFGSGTRLTVV.